These 22 T cell receptor beta chains came from one sample sequenced in a study of T cells in Graves' hyperthyroidism and ophthalmopathy. Amplification targeted TCR beta CDR3 regions from RNA transcripts. First-round RT-PCR targeting the TCR CDR3 was performed with the HTBI primer set. TCRdb ran MiXCR on the multiplex PCR reads and lists one entry per CDR3 protein. The repertoire includes 250,000 to 300,000 distinct CDR3 sequences, roughly 15% of them detected once, and 10% to 15% sits in the top ten. Sequenced material: blood. These receptor sequences come from a middle-aged woman with Graves' hyperthyroidism that later progressed to Graves' ophthalmopathy.

This clonotype was picked up many times. V gene TRBV7-9 combines with J gene TRBJ2-1; D unclear. The CDR3 runs to 15 residues. CDR1 is SEHNR and CDR2 is FQNEAQ in the germline V gene (reference sequence). V dropped 0 bases and J dropped 8 bases, with 14 bases sitting between them. The CDR3 reads CASSLAGWLADEQFF. In DNA, the CDR3 is TGTGCCAGCAGCTTAGCCGGTTGGCTGGCAGATGAGCAGTTCTTC.

Many counts were recorded for this clonotype. This chain joins TRBV7-2 and TRBJ2-5; D perhaps matches TRBD2 (5 bases). The CDR3 consists of 15 residues. V was trimmed by 5 bases and J by 5 bases, leaving 18 bases between them. CDR1 is SGHTA, CDR2 FQGNSA, per germline. This CDR3 reads CASSPASRSRETQYF. The CDR3 DNA sequence: TGTGCCAGCAGCCCGGCTAGCAGGAGTCGGGAGACCCAGTACTTC.

This clonotype occurred many times. The chain links TRBV7-9 to TRBJ2-1; D unclear. The CDR3 contains 12 residues. The V end lost 4 bases, the J end lost 7 bases, and 8 bases lay between the germline ends. Germline V gives CDR1 SEHNR, CDR2 FQNEAQ (reference sequence). The CDR3 sequence is CASSSQWNEQFF. In DNA form, the CDR3 reads TGTGCCAGCAGCTCACAGTGGAATGAGCAGTTCTTC.

Notes on this clonotype: Being one base from a much bigger clone, this may be a read error. This chain joins TRBV18 and TRBJ2-7; D tentatively fits TRBD1 or TRBD2 (5 bases each). The V end was cut by 10 bases, the J end by 0 bases, with 13 bases between. Germline V gives CDR1 KGHSH, CDR2 LQKENI. This CDR3 has 13 amino acids. CDR3 bases: TGTGCCACCGGGACCGGGGACTCCTACGAGCAGTACTTC. Protein: CATGTGDSYEQYF. Full variable domain (missing parts from reference TRBV18 and TRBJ2-7): NAGVMQNPRHLVRRRGQEARLRCSPMKGHSHVYWYRQLPEEGLKFMVYLQKENIIDESGMPKERFSAEFPKEGPSILRIQQVVRGDSAAYFCATGTGDSYEQYFGPGTRLTVT.

This clonotype was seen many times. The V call is TRBV28, the J call TRBJ1-3; tentative D call: TRBD1 (6 bases). Per germline, CDR1 MDHEN and CDR2 SYDVKM. The ends were cut back, 4 bases at V and 2 bases at J, with 15 bases in the middle. This CDR3 region has 16 residues. The CDR3 nucleotides read TGTGCCAGCAGTTCAACAGGGCTAGGGACTGGAAACACCATATATTTT. Translation gives CASSSTGLGTGNTIYF.

This clonotype has a count of ten or more. This chain joins TRBV27 and TRBJ2-4; TRBD2 might be the D (6 bases). The CDR3 is 14 residues long. V was cut by 3 bases and J by 5 bases, with 11 bases left in between. CDR1 is MNHEY, CDR2 SMNVEV, per germline (reference sequence). CDR3 residues: CASSLAGRQNIQYF. The CDR3 DNA reads as TGTGCCAGCAGTTTGGCGGGAAGGCAAAACATTCAGTACTTC.

This clonotype was counted at least ten times. The rearrangement joins TRBV6-1 to TRBJ2-7; D is possibly TRBD1 (6 bases). V was shortened by 2 bases and J by 0 bases, with 14 bases between the two germline ends. Germline lookup yields CDR1 MNHNS and CDR2 SASEGT. The CDR3 loop spans 16 amino acids. The CDR3: CASSENLRGSSYEQYF. The CDR3 bases are TGTGCCAGCAGTGAAAACTTAAGGGGGAGCTCCTACGAGCAGTACTTC.

The table lists this clonotype with many counts. This chain joins TRBV24-1 and TRBJ2-2; 11 bases map to TRBD2. Germline V gene lookup returns CDR1 KGHDR and CDR2 SFDVKD. The V and J ends lost 6 bases and 7 bases, in that order; junction bases with no gene match: 6. This CDR3 spans 15 amino acids. The CDR3 here is CATSSSGRAYGELFF. CDR3 DNA: TGTGCCACCAGTAGTAGCGGGAGGGCTTACGGGGAGCTGTTTTTT.

The chain combines TRBV12-3 or TRBV12-4 with TRBJ2-3; 7 nucleotides agree with TRBD1. Trimming took 6 bases from V and 3 from J; bases not matched to a gene: 12. The CDR3 length is 16 residues. CDR3 amino acids: CASSPGGAEMTDTQYF. CDR3 coding DNA: TGTGCCAGCAGCCCAGGGGGTGCGGAGATGACAGATACGCAGTATTTT.

Many counts were recorded for this clonotype. The chain joins TRBV13 to TRBJ1-1; no definite D call. CDR1 is PRHDT and CDR2 is FYEKMQ in the germline V gene (reference sequence). The CDR3 covers 13 residues. V dropped 6 bases and J dropped 0 bases, with 8 bases sitting between them. This chain's CDR3 is CASSPPLNTEAFF. The CDR3 bases are TGTGCCAGCAGTCCGCCTTTGAACACTGAAGCTTTCTTT.

This clonotype was seen ten or more times. V and J are TRBV28 and TRBJ2-7; the match to TRBD2 covers 7 bases. The CDR3 covers 16 residues. CDR1 and CDR2 (germline): MDHEN, SYDVKM. The trim removed 2 bases at V and 3 bases at J, leaving 10 bases unmatched. CDR3 protein: CASSLTAGLGIYEQYF. For the CDR3, the DNA is TGTGCCAGCAGTTTAACCGCCGGACTAGGGATCTACGAGCAGTACTTC.

The sample holds a few counts of this clonotype. V is TRBV19 and J is TRBJ1-5, with no clear D. Germline assignment: CDR1 LNHDA and CDR2 SQIVND (reference sequence). Trimming left V 5 bases short and J 3 bases short, with 11 bases between. The CDR3 contains 14 residues. The CDR3 coding sequence is TGTGCCAGTAGTTTTGTTGGGAACAATCAGCCCCAGCATTTT. Encoded protein: CASSFVGNNQPQHF.

This clonotype showed up many times. The genes are TRBV11-2 and TRBJ2-1; the D is unclear. Germline loops: CDR1 SGHAT, CDR2 FQNNGV. Trimming shortened V by 4 bases and J by 7 bases, and 17 bases separated the two germline ends. This CDR3 is 15 amino acids long. CDR3 bases: TGTGCCAGCAGCTCCCCAAGGAGAGGTCGAAATGAGCAGTTCTTC. Translation: CASSSPRRGRNEQFF.

This clonotype was observed many times. The rearrangement joins TRBV7-6 to TRBJ1-1; D is ambiguous. This CDR3 spans 13 amino acids. The germline CDR1 and CDR2 sequences are SGHVS and FNYEAQ. The V and J ends lost 5 bases and 5 bases respectively, with 12 bases between them. CDR3 DNA sequence: TGTGCCAGCAGCACGTTAATGGGGACTGAAGCTTTCTTT. This sequence encodes CASSTLMGTEAFF. The full variable domain, in which reference TRBV7-6 and TRBJ1-1 provide the parts outside the CDR3, is GAGVSQSPRYKVTKRGQDVALRCDPISGHVSLYWYRQALGQGPEFLTYFNYEAQQDKSGLPNDRFSAERPEGSISTLTIQRTEQRDSAMYRCASSTLMGTEAFFGQGTRLTVV.

This clonotype was counted at least ten times. V usage is TRBV3-1 and J usage is TRBJ1-5; unclear D gene. This CDR3 is built from 13 residues. CDR1 and CDR2 (germline): LGHDT, YNNKEL (reference sequence). V lost 1 base and J lost 3, with 4 bases in between. The CDR3 DNA is TGTGCCAGCAGCCAAGCTTTCAATCAGCCCCAGCATTTT. Its protein product is CASSQAFNQPQHF.

This clonotype was found many times. The rearrangement links TRBV20-1 to TRBJ1-1; 7 nucleotides line up with TRBD1. V gave up 6 bases and J gave up 7 bases; unmatched junction bases: 14. CDR1 and CDR2 (germline): DFQATT, SNEGSKA (reference sequence). This CDR3 is built from 14 residues. This CDR3 is CSAGDSDGTFEAFF. The CDR3 bases are TGCAGTGCCGGGGACAGCGACGGCACCTTTGAAGCTTTCTTT.

This clonotype was counted ten times or more. V gene TRBV29-1 combines with J gene TRBJ2-6; either TRBD1 or TRBD2 may supply D (5 bases each). Germline V gene lookup returns CDR1 SQVTM and CDR2 ANQGSEA. V was cut by 5 bases and J by 4 bases, with 18 bases left in between. CDR3 size: 16 residues. CDR3 residues: CSVQRARGAGANVLTF. Here the CDR3 DNA reads TGCAGCGTTCAAAGGGCGAGGGGTGCGGGGGCCAACGTCCTGACTTTC.

This clonotype has just a few counts. The chain uses TRBV5-1 and TRBJ2-1, with D unresolved. The CDR3 runs to 14 residues. Trimming cost V 0 bases and J 4 bases, with 8 bases left between them. Germline CDR1 is SGHRS and CDR2 is YFSETQ. CDR3 residues: CASSLAFLYNEQFF. CDR3 DNA: TGCGCCAGCAGCTTGGCCTTTCTGTACAATGAGCAGTTCTTC.

This clonotype has a count of ten or more. The chain links TRBV28 to TRBJ2-3; 14 bases are shared with TRBD2. V lost 5 bases and J lost 0; bases outside the gene matches: 10. CDR1 and CDR2 (germline): MDHEN, SYDVKM. This CDR3 comprises 19 residues. DNA for the CDR3: TGTGCCAGCAGTACCGGGACTAGCGGGAGCGAAACTAGCACAGATACGCAGTATTTT. Protein sequence: CASSTGTSGSETSTDTQYF.

This clonotype was counted a few times. The rearrangement links TRBV4-1 to TRBJ1-2; 7 bases agree with TRBD1. The trim removed 4 bases at V and 2 bases at J, leaving 7 bases unmatched. CDR1 MGHRA and CDR2 YSYEKL come from the germline V gene. The CDR3 is made up of 15 amino acids. CDR3 sequence: CASSPRTGANYGYTF. The CDR3 DNA follows: TGCGCCAGCAGCCCCCGGACAGGCGCAAACTATGGCTACACCTTC.

This clonotype was recorded at least ten times. The chain has TRBV28 and TRBJ1-5, with D perhaps TRBD1 (5 bases). CDR3 length: 14 amino acids. CDR1 MDHEN and CDR2 SYDVKM come from the germline V gene. Between the trimmed V and J ends, which lost 9 bases and 3 bases, there was a span of 15 bases. In DNA, the CDR3 is TGTGCCAGTAGTCGGGGACGGTTCAATCAGCCCCAGCATTTT. It yields the protein CASSRGRFNQPQHF.

This clonotype was found a few times. The chain carries TRBV5-6 and TRBJ2-1, with 8 bases identical to TRBD2. Looked up from germline, CDR1 is SGHDT and CDR2 is YYEEEE. This CDR3 comprises 13 residues. Trimming took 0 bases from V and 10 from J; bases not matched to a gene: 3. CDR3 bases: TGTGCCAGCAGCTTGGCAGTAGCGGGAGAGCAGTTCTTC. Translation gives CASSLAVAGEQFF.